The 18 T cell receptor beta chains given below trace back to one sample, sequenced in a study of blood T cell repertoires in COVID-19. The assay was immunoSEQ multiplex PCR, and TCRdb's table has in-frame clones only and misses some. The sample contains hundreds of thousands of clones, around 88% of which appear only once. The specimen sequenced was PBMCs or T cells enriched from blood (not recorded which). The receptors originated from a woman between 40 and 55 years old who had recovered from COVID-19.

The chain carries TRBV9 and TRBJ1-3, with 7 bases matching TRBD1. The CDR3 loop spans 14 amino acids. Germline values: CDR1 SGDLS, CDR2 YYNGEE. J was trimmed by 4 bases and V by 7 bases; bases with no gene match: 8. CDR3 in amino acids: CASGRGQLGNTIYF. The CDR3 DNA sequence: TGTGCCAGCGGTAGGGGACAGCTGGGAAACACCATATATTTT.

This clone was seen once. The gene calls are TRBV2 and TRBJ1-2; D is uncertain. Germline lookup yields CDR1 SNHLY and CDR2 FYNNEI. The CDR3 length is 15 residues. Trimming stripped 3 bases from V and 2 bases from J, with 13 bases between. The CDR3 DNA reads as TGTGCCAGCAGTGAGTTACGGGTGAGGAACTATGGCTACACCTTC. Its protein product is CASSELRVRNYGYTF.

The rearrangement uses TRBV5-8 and TRBJ1-5, with 8 bases aligning to TRBD1. V gave up 2 bases and J gave up 3 bases; unmatched junction bases: 4. The CDR3 is 15 amino acids. Germline loops: CDR1 SGHTS, CDR2 YDEGEE. CDR3 protein: CASSFNRGFNQPQHF. In DNA form, the CDR3 reads TGTGCCAGCAGCTTTAACAGGGGGTTCAATCAGCCCCAGCATTTT.

This chain connects TRBV28 to TRBJ2-6; no firm D call. The CDR3 covers 14 residues. Germline CDR1 is MDHEN and CDR2 is SYDVKM. The germline V and J ends were trimmed by 5 bases and 2 bases, with 7 bases remaining between them. DNA for the CDR3: TGTGCCAGCAGTCGAGAAGCTGGGGCCAACGTCCTGACTTTC. Protein product: CASSREAGANVLTF.

This clone appeared a single time. The CDR3 spells CASSRGGTGNTGELFF. As DNA, the CDR3 is TGTGCCAGCAGCAGAGGGGGGACAGGGAACACCGGGGAGCTGTTTTTT. V usage is TRBV7-3 and J usage is TRBJ2-2, with 8 nucleotides matching TRBD1. V was clipped by 5 bases and J by 1 base; unmatched bases: 6. Germline V gene sequence: CDR1 SGHTA, CDR2 FQGTGA. The CDR3 is 16 amino acids.

The rearrangement joins TRBV28 to TRBJ1-2; 10 nucleotides align to TRBD1. CDR1 is MDHEN, CDR2 SYDVKM, per germline. The CDR3 runs to 13 residues. Losses at the gene ends were 6 bases for V and 6 bases for J; bases not matched to a gene: 4. The CDR3 sequence is CASRGGQGHGYTF. CDR3 coding DNA: TGTGCCAGCAGGGGGGGACAGGGGCATGGCTACACCTTC.

The V gene is TRBV7-3, the J gene TRBJ1-1; D is perhaps TRBD1 (6 bases). CDR3 length: 16 amino acids. The germline V gene has CDR1 SGHTA and CDR2 FQGTGA. V gave up 2 bases and J gave up 1 base, with 14 bases separating them. The CDR3 bases are TGTGCCAGCAGCTTATGGGATCGGACAGAGAACACTGAAGCTTTCTTT. It translates to CASSLWDRTENTEAFF.

V is TRBV4-2 and J is TRBJ2-3; 11 nucleotides match TRBD2. Germline V lookup: CDR1 LGHNA, CDR2 YNFKEQ. The ends lost 2 bases at V and 0 bases at J; junction bases unmatched: 10. The CDR3 has 19 residues. CDR3 bases: TGTGCCAGCAGCCAACGTCCGGGACTAGCGGTTAGTAGCACAGATACGCAGTATTTT. As protein: CASSQRPGLAVSSTDTQYF.

V and J are TRBV2 and TRBJ2-1; 10 bases line up with TRBD1. Germline-derived CDR1 and CDR2 are SNHLY and FYNNEI. CDR3 size: 15 residues. With 6 bases clipped from V and 5 bases from J, the junction kept 7 bases outside the gene matches. The CDR3 nucleotides are TGTGCCAGCAGACCCCGACAGGGGGCGAACAATGAGCAGTTCTTC. It yields the protein CASRPRQGANNEQFF.

This clone has ten or more counts. V is TRBV12-3 or TRBV12-4 and J is TRBJ2-1; D gene ambiguous. Trimming cost V 4 bases and J 11 bases, with 9 bases left between them. CDR3 length: 11 amino acids. This CDR3 reads CASSSSPQQFF. The CDR3 DNA sequence: TGTGCCAGCAGTTCCTCCCCTCAGCAGTTCTTC.

J is TRBJ1-4 and V is TRBV4-3; D is possibly TRBD1 (5 bases). V lost 2 bases and J 5 bases, leaving 18 bases between the germline ends. The CDR3 loop spans 17 amino acids. Germline V gene data show CDR1 as LGHNA and CDR2 as YSLEER. CDR3 region: CASSQFPGGTANEKLFF. As DNA, the CDR3 is TGCGCCAGCAGCCAATTCCCTGGGGGGACGGCAAATGAAAAACTGTTTTTT.

J is TRBJ2-7 and V is TRBV9, with 13 bases aligning to TRBD2. The junction had 3 bases not matched to a gene; V was cut back by 4 bases and J by 2 bases. This CDR3 is built from 15 residues. CDR1 and CDR2 from the germline V gene are SGDLS and YYNGEE. This CDR3 reads CASSPGLAGAYEQYF. In DNA form, the CDR3 reads TGTGCCAGCAGCCCAGGACTAGCGGGAGCCTACGAGCAGTACTTC.

V gene TRBV2 combines with J gene TRBJ2-2; 7 bases map to TRBD1. The V gene's germline CDR1 is SNHLY and CDR2 FYNNEI. V lost 6 bases and J lost 2; bases outside the gene matches: 6. CDR3 size: 15 residues. The CDR3 here is CASSQQGTNTGELFF. CDR3 bases: TGTGCCAGCAGCCAACAGGGGACAAACACCGGGGAGCTGTTTTTT. Using reference TRBV2 and TRBJ2-2 for the parts outside the CDR3, the full variable domain is EPEVTQTPSHQVTQMGQEVILRCVPISNHLYFYWYRQILGQKVEFLVSFYNNEISEKSEIFDDQFSVERPDGSNFTLKIRSTKLEDSAMYFCASSQQGTNTGELFFGEGSRLTVL.

V usage is TRBV5-1 and J usage is TRBJ2-1, with TRBD2 matching over 12 bases. This CDR3 has 16 amino acids. V was pared by 0 bases and J by 6 bases, with 4 bases of the junction left unmatched. Germline V gives CDR1 SGHRS, CDR2 YFSETQ. The CDR3 bases are TGCGCCAGCAGCTTGGCTAGCGGGAGGGCCACCAATGAGCAGTTCTTC. Translating it yields CASSLASGRATNEQFF.

The chain couples TRBV7-2 to TRBJ2-1, with D possibly matching TRBD2 (6 bases). Germline CDR1 and CDR2: SGHTA and FQGNSA. The length of the CDR3 is 18 residues. Trimming removed 0 bases from V and 11 bases from J, with 26 bases in between. The CDR3 reads CASSLAPGAGLVGQKQFF. As DNA, the CDR3 is TGTGCCAGCAGCTTAGCGCCCGGGGCGGGGCTAGTCGGTCAGAAGCAGTTCTTC.

V and J are TRBV28 and TRBJ2-1; 7 bases are shared with TRBD2. The CDR3 totals 13 residues. V shed 5 bases, J shed 6 bases, and the junction held 4 bases outside the gene matches. The germline gives CDR1 MDHEN, CDR2 SYDVKM. This CDR3 reads CASSRLAPNEQFF. In nucleotides, the CDR3 is TGTGCCAGCAGTAGACTAGCCCCCAATGAGCAGTTCTTC.

The chain is built from TRBV6-2 or TRBV6-3 and TRBJ2-7, with unresolved D. Germline-derived CDR1 and CDR2 are MNHEY and SVGEGT. The CDR3 spans 14 residues. V was pared by 5 bases and J by 11 bases, with 22 bases between. The CDR3 nucleotides are TGTGCCAGCAGTCCCAGCCCAGCGCGACCCCGCGAGTACTTC. Amino acid sequence: CASSPSPARPREYF.

The V call is TRBV28, the J call TRBJ2-7, with D perhaps matching TRBD2 (6 bases). Trimming left V 3 bases short and J 2 bases short, with 20 bases between. The CDR3 has 17 residues. From germline, CDR1 is MDHEN and CDR2 SYDVKM. The DNA of the CDR3 is TGTGCCAGCAGTTTGGGAGGACCGGCCCCTCGGGCCTACGAGCAGTACTTC. It encodes CASSLGGPAPRAYEQYF.